The TCR beta chain described here comes from a study of cytomegalovirus exposure and HLA in healthy donors. On this clone: Its antigen is still unknown. Different DNA sequences within this sample yield the same CDR3.

With 60 Vbeta and 13 Jbeta primers, the PCR was carried out. Here immunoSEQ multiplex PCR was the method, and the copy in TCRdb shows in-frame clones only, minus some. The top ten clones hold around 1.3% of a sample with fewer than 200,000 clones, about 80% of them seen once. Per the germline V gene, CDR1 is SGDLS and CDR2 is YYNGEE. V lost 4 bases, J lost 6 bases, and 13 bases lay in between. This CDR3 spans 13 amino acids. Study-wide findings and caveats: In a later analysis, V- and J-gene trimming of beta chains associated with a DCLRE1C missense variant, replicated independently. Among donors in an Asian-associated ancestry cluster, a later analysis reportedly found fewer N-insertions than the roughly 610-donor mean.

Sequencing input: PBMCs. V and J are TRBV9 and TRBJ1-1, with D perhaps matching TRBD1 (5 bases). The sequence was obtained from a woman aged 50 to 65 in good health and CMV-seronegative. For the CDR3, the DNA is TGTGCCAGCAGCCCAACGGTAGGGGCTGAAGCTTTCTTT. Its translation: CASSPTVGAEAFF.